The 27 T cell receptor beta chains given below trace back to one sample, sequenced in a study of esophageal squamous cell carcinoma under preoperative chemotherapy. TCRdb re-called the PCR reads with MiXCR, one entry per CDR3 protein. There are about 12,000 distinct CDR3 sequences in the sample; roughly 50% occur only once, and 16% lies in the top ten. Time point meaning: before preoperative PTX-NDP chemotherapy. The sample here was taken from a patient given preoperative chemotherapy. All receptors come from a human donor with esophageal squamous cell carcinoma. The donor label of this sample is uncertain.

This clonotype was seen more than once but under ten times. The gene calls are TRBV7-2 and TRBJ2-2; a possible D gene is TRBD1 (7 bases). The CDR3 has 15 amino acids. Germline V lookup: CDR1 SGHTA, CDR2 FQGNSA. Trimming cost V 1 base and J 4 bases, with 10 bases left between them. CDR3 in DNA: TGTGCCAGCAGCTTAGACAGGGGAGGCACCGGGGAGCTGTTTTTT. As protein: CASSLDRGGTGELFF.

Regarding this clonotype: A junction end diverges from the germline sequence, so it may reflect a read error. The chain carries TRBV12-3 or TRBV12-4 and TRBJ2-2; no clear D. The CDR3 runs 14 residues. The CDR3 nucleotides read TGTGCCAGCAGTTTGAATCGGAACGCCGGGGAGCTGTTTTTT. It yields the protein CASSLNRNAGELFF.

This clonotype came up a few times. The chain employs TRBV7-2 and TRBJ2-1, with D perhaps matching TRBD2 (6 bases). With the DNA end fitting TRBJ2-7 better, the J assignment may be wrong. Germline V lookup: CDR1 SGHTA, CDR2 FQGNSA. This CDR3 is built from 15 residues. CDR3 in amino acids: CASSLEMGGNYEQYF. The CDR3 bases are TGTGCCAGCAGCTTAGAGATGGGGGGAAACTACGAGCAGTACTTC.

This clonotype was observed a few times. The gene calls are TRBV6-1 and TRBJ2-1; 13 bases map to TRBD2. V lost 3 bases to trimming and J lost 8 bases; unmatched junction nucleotides: 4. The CDR3 totals 15 residues. Germline loops: CDR1 MNHNS, CDR2 SASEGT. CDR3 bases: TGTGCCAGCAGTGAGACTAGCGGGAGGATCGATGAGCAGTTCTTC. Translating it yields CASSETSGRIDEQFF.

By proportion, this clonotype is medium-sized. This chain links TRBV7-9 with TRBJ2-1; unclear D gene. The J call may not be correct, given that the DNA end is closer to TRBJ2-7. The CDR3 has 12 residues. Germline V gene lookup returns CDR1 SEHNR and CDR2 FQNEAQ (reference sequence). CDR3 DNA: TGTGCCAGCAGCTTAGTCATTTACGAGCAGTACTTC. Translated: CASSLVIYEQYF.

Note on this clonotype: One end of the junction is discordant with germline, which a read error may explain. This chain uses TRBV6-1 with TRBJ2-1, with 7 bases lining up with TRBD2. The CDR3 runs to 14 residues. CDR1 is MNHNS and CDR2 is SASEGT in the germline V gene. This CDR3 reads CASSSGIAKNILYF. The CDR3 DNA follows: TGTGCCAGCAGTAGCGGGATAGCCAAAAACATTCTGTACTTT.

A remark on this clonotype: An end of the junction does not agree with germline; a read error may underlie this. This chain connects TRBV6-1 to TRBJ2-3, with 9 nucleotides matching TRBD1. Per the germline V gene, CDR1 is MNHNS and CDR2 is SASEGT. CDR3 length: 14 residues. CDR3 nucleotide sequence: TGTGCGGGCAGTGGGGACAGGGCCACAGATACGCAGTACTTT. It encodes CAGSGDRATDTQYF.

By share of the sample, this clonotype is medium-sized. The chain combines TRBV6-1 with TRBJ2-2; 10 nucleotides line up with TRBD2. The CDR3 sequence is 16 residues long. V shed 5 bases, J shed 4 bases, and the junction held 7 bases outside the gene matches. CDR1 and CDR2 from the germline V gene are MNHNS and SASEGT. The CDR3 DNA is TGTGCCAGCAGTCCCCTAAGCGGGAGGGCCACCGGGGAGCTGTTTTTT. Translated: CASSPLSGRATGELFF.

This clonotype showed up many times. The chain joins TRBV6-5 to TRBJ2-1, with 11 nucleotides matching TRBD2. Germline CDR1 MNHEY, CDR2 SVGAGI. The CDR3 loop spans 16 amino acids. V lost 2 bases, J lost 8 bases, and 8 bases stayed unmatched. The CDR3 loop reads CASSYPGTSGNYEQFF. CDR3 in DNA: TGTGCCAGCAGTTACCCCGGGACTAGCGGTAATTATGAGCAGTTCTTC.

Comment on this clonotype: One end of the junction does not line up with germline, which may come from a read error. The J gene is TRBJ2-4, the V gene TRBV6-1; possibly TRBD1 or TRBD2 for D (5 bases each). CDR3 length: 16 residues. In germline, CDR1 is MNHNS, CDR2 SASEGT. In DNA form, the CDR3 reads TGTGCCAGCAGTGAATCGGGGCGAAGAGACACAAACACGCAGTATTTC. Translating it yields CASSESGRRDTNTQYF.

In its sample, this clonotype was seen many times. This chain links TRBV12-3 or TRBV12-4 with TRBJ2-1, with 10 positions matching TRBD2. The J call may be faulty, since TRBJ2-7 better matches the DNA end. The CDR3 loop spans 14 amino acids. The DNA of the CDR3 is TGTGCCAGCACTCTAGCGGGAGTTGCCTACGAGCAGTACTTC. Translated, it gives CASTLAGVAYEQYF.

The chain recombines TRBV6-1 with TRBJ2-5; 7 positions match TRBD1. Germline CDR1 MNHNS, CDR2 SASEGT. The CDR3 loop spans 14 amino acids. With V trimmed by 2 bases and J by 2 bases, 2 bases remained unmatched. Here the CDR3 DNA reads TGTGCCAGCAGTGAACTGGACAGGCAAGAGACCCAGTACTTC. Translating it yields CASSELDRQETQYF.

Many counts were recorded for this clonotype. This may stem from a read error, because a much larger clone lies one nucleotide away. The chain carries TRBV12-3 or TRBV12-4 and TRBJ2-1; 8 bases agree with TRBD1. The V segment lost 6 bases and the J segment 10 bases; nucleotides outside the gene matches: 11. There are 14 residues in the CDR3. The CDR3 nucleotides are TGTGCCAGCAGCCCGGACAGGGTCAGCTACGAGCAGTTCTTC. This translates into CASSPDRVSYEQFF.

This clonotype was counted many times. This sequence joins TRBV7-8 and TRBJ1-1, with no clear D. Germline V gene sequence: CDR1 SGHVS, CDR2 FQNEAQ. This CDR3 region has 14 residues. V shed 5 bases and J shed 1 base, with 11 bases lying between them. CDR3 residues: CASSLIASNTEAFF. CDR3 DNA: TGTGCCAGCAGCCTCATTGCGTCGAACACTGAAGCTTTCTTT.

The table lists this clonotype with a few counts. A junction boundary mismatches the germline segment, possibly from a read error. This chain uses TRBV7-2 with TRBJ2-1; 7 bases line up with TRBD2. CDR1 is SGHTA, CDR2 FQGNSA, per germline. This CDR3 comprises 14 residues. The CDR3 DNA reads as TGTGCCAACAGCCGCGGGGCGGGAGAATTTGAGCAGTTCTTC. Translation: CANSRGAGEFEQFF.

Concerning this clonotype itself: The conserved phenylalanine or tryptophan normally closing the CDR3 is absent here, so this likely arose from a read error. The DNA is omitted, as the CDR3 cannot be located on it reliably, and the CDR3 follows TCRdb's listing. The V and J genes are TRBV7-2 and TRBJ2-3; the D segment call TRBD1 is taken from the table without a DNA check. The CDR3 is made up of 14 amino acids, end residues included. Germline V gene data show CDR1 as SGHTA and CDR2 as FQGNSA. The CDR3 loop is CASSLAGGATSWHS.

The table lists this clonotype with many counts. The V call is TRBV6-4, the J call TRBJ2-3; D may be TRBD2 (6 bases). V dropped 2 bases and J dropped 6 bases, with 18 bases sitting between them. The V gene's germline CDR1 is MRHNA and CDR2 SNTAGT. The CDR3 extends over 16 amino acids. CDR3 DNA sequence: TGTGCCAGCAGTGACAGGGTAGCGGTTACCCCCGATACGCAGTATTTT. It is translated as CASSDRVAVTPDTQYF.

CDR3 DNA sequence: TGTGCCAGCAGTGAAGCTAGCTCAACCTACGAGCAGTACTTC. Encoded protein: CASSEASSTYEQYF. The V gene is TRBV6-1, the J gene TRBJ2-1; D gene ambiguous. Judging by the DNA end, TRBJ2-7 fits better; the J call may be wrong. The CDR3 covers 14 residues. Germline V lookup: CDR1 MNHNS, CDR2 SASEGT.

The V call is TRBV6-1, the J call TRBJ2-3; either TRBD1 or TRBD2 may fit D (5 bases each). CDR3 size: 15 residues. Germline values: CDR1 MNHNS, CDR2 SASEGT. V was trimmed by 7 bases and J by 14 bases, leaving 28 bases between them. CDR3 sequence reads: CASIPVDLSTGALYF. The CDR3 region has the DNA TGTGCCAGCATTCCCGTGGACTTGAGCACAGGTGCGCTGTATTTT.

By sample share, this clonotype is medium-sized. The chain employs TRBV7-2 and TRBJ2-1; no clear D. The CDR3 is 11 amino acids. Germline CDR1 SGHTA, CDR2 FQGNSA. Deletions cut 4 bases from V and 10 bases from J, with 8 bases between. The CDR3 DNA is TGTGCCAGCAGCTATGGTGGAGAGCAGTTCTTC. Translation gives CASSYGGEQFF.

This rearrangement joins TRBV10-1 to TRBJ2-1, with D unresolved. Germline V gene lookup returns CDR1 WNHNN and CDR2 SYGVQD (reference sequence). V was cut by 0 bases and J by 4 bases, with 7 bases left in between. CDR3 length: 14 amino acids. CDR3 nucleotide sequence: TGCGCCAGCAGTGAGTCTGGCCGGTACAATGAGCAGTTCTTC. Protein: CASSESGRYNEQFF.

This rearrangement joins TRBV6-5 to TRBJ2-1, with 7 positions matching TRBD1. Germline loops: CDR1 MNHEY, CDR2 SVGAGI. CDR3 length: 13 amino acids. J was trimmed by 7 bases and V by 2 bases; bases with no gene match: 2. CDR3 region: CASSYPRGNEQFF. The CDR3, as DNA: TGTGCCAGCAGTTACCCCAGGGGGAATGAGCAGTTCTTC.

A note on this clonotype: A read error may produce the germline difference seen at one junction end. This chain links TRBV10-2 with TRBJ2-3; D may correspond to TRBD1 or TRBD2 (6 bases each). The CDR3 has 15 residues. CDR1 and CDR2 (germline): WSHSY, SAAADI. The DNA of the CDR3 is TGCGCCGGGGGTGAGGGGGGCGGGGAGCGTGATACGCAGTATTTC. Its protein product is CAGGEGGGERDTQYF.

CDR3 amino acids: CASVRGGGAKDTQYF. The CDR3 bases are TGCGCCAGCGTCCGGGGGGGGGGAGCCAAAGACACGCAGTACTTC. The chain has TRBV4-1 and TRBJ2-4, with 8 bases aligning to TRBD2. CDR1 is MGHRA, CDR2 YSYEKL, per germline. Germline trimming cut 8 bases from V and 13 bases from J; bases unmatched to any gene: 19. The CDR3 sequence is 15 residues long.

The V gene is TRBV6-5, the J gene TRBJ2-5; 8 bases map to TRBD2. The better agreement between TRBJ2-7 and the DNA end casts doubt on the J call. Per the germline V gene, CDR1 is MNHEY and CDR2 is SVGAGI. This CDR3 region has 15 residues. The CDR3 nucleotides are TGTGCCAGCAGTTACGCTCGGGAGGGCAACTACGAGCAGTACTTC. Translated: CASSYAREGNYEQYF.

This clonotype was detected many times. The chain links TRBV7-2 to TRBJ2-6; 8 bases are a match to TRBD1. V shed 1 base, J shed 2 bases, and the junction held 4 bases outside the gene matches. Germline loops: CDR1 SGHTA, CDR2 FQGNSA. This CDR3 has 17 residues. The CDR3 sequence: CASSLGTGTTGANVLTF. In DNA form, the CDR3 reads TGTGCCAGCAGCTTAGGGACAGGGACCACTGGGGCCAACGTCCTGACTTTC.

A few counts support this clonotype. The chain uses TRBV6-4 and TRBJ2-1; TRBD2 matches at 10 bases. The CDR3 runs to 16 residues. Per the germline V gene, CDR1 is MRHNA and CDR2 is SNTAGT. V lost 0 bases to trimming and J lost 2 bases; unmatched junction nucleotides: 1. The CDR3 sequence is CASSDSSGGAYNEQFF. Here the CDR3 DNA reads TGTGCCAGCAGTGACTCGAGCGGGGGGGCCTACAATGAGCAGTTCTTC.